The sequence of this TCR beta chain was determined in a study of tumor-infiltrating lymphocytes in primary liver carcinoma. Study in general: Each of the growths was stage T1-T3 N0M0, extending roughly 4.2 to 11 cm across. Tissue type made little difference to sample yields of roughly 3.65 to 7.5 million productive TCRbeta reads.

The CDR3 sequence is 13 residues long. This clonotype has a handful of counts. Its antigen is unknown. Starting material of 450 to 550 ng total RNA yielded TCR beta cDNA via a constant-region primer. Generation of the TCR beta libraries relied on three nested multiplex PCR rounds using slightly modified ARM-PCR. The opening two PCR rounds, about 10 cycles each, paired TRBV1-TRBV30 forward primers with a C-beta reverse primer. TCRdb redid the calling of the multiplex PCR reads with MiXCR, one entry per CDR3 protein. The sample yields about 320,000 distinct CDR3 sequences, 60% to 80% seen once. They got blood RNA out of unsorted whole blood and also pulled out germline DNA. Study-level results: Tumor region pairs shared more overlap than did tumor-adjacent and tumor-blood pairs. Significantly larger top-250-clone fractions were found in tumors than in blood (p = 0.039).

This clonotype originated in a man in his forties with primary liver carcinoma and hepatitis B virus infection. This chain links TRBV21-1 with TRBJ2-7; the D segment call TRBD1 is taken from the table without a DNA check. TRBV21-1 is recorded as a pseudogene. Sequenced sample: peripheral blood. The CDR3 nucleotides are TGTGCCAGCCGAATCGGACAGAACTACGAGCAGTACTTC. Amino acids: CASRIGQNYEQYF.